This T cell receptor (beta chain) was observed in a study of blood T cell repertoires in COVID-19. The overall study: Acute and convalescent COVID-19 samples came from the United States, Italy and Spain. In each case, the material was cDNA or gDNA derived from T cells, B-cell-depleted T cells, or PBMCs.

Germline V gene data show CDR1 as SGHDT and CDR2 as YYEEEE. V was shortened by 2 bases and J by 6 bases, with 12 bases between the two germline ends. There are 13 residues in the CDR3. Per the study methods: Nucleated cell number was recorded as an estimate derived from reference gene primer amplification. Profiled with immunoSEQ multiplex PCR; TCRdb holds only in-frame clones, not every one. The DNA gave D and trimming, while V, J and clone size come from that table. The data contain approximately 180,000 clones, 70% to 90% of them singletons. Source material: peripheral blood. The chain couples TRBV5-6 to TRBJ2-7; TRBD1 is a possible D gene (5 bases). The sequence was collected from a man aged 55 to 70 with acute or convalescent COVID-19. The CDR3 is CASSFRVSGEQYF. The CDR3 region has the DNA TGTGCCAGCAGCTTCAGGGTTTCGGGCGAGCAGTACTTC.